This TCR beta chain derives from a study of T-cell memory formation after mild COVID-19 (dated by TCRdb to about 2021). Broadly, across the study: TCR sequence clusters from the two donors were largely donor specific. The cohort comprised two young, previously healthy adult volunteers, one female and one male. In two donors, T-cell clones that expanded and contracted after mild COVID-19 were tracked by sequencing TCRalpha and TCRbeta repertoires over time. On the study overall, not on this receptor specifically: The second-wave clones that peaked on day 37 were not confirmed to be SARS-CoV-2 specific. The detection of some responding clones in pre-infection memory suggests that pre-existing cross-reactive memory T cells joined the SARS-CoV-2 response. The study covered only a couple of mild cases, and larger cohorts including severe cases with pre-infection samples were considered necessary. Contracting CD4+ clones were found mainly in CM and EM memory subsets, while CD8+ clones were enriched in EMRA. Balanced CD4/CD8 phenotypes were observed for clones contracting from day 15 to 85, whereas a bias towards CD4+ was observed for a second wave of clones expanding from day 15 to 37.

Trimming removed 5 bases from V and 0 bases from J, leaving 20 bases between the germline ends. Measured from the cysteine to the phenylalanine, the CDR3 is 18 residues long. The DNA shown is the 54-base CDR3, in frame from base 1. According to the germline V gene, CDR1 reads KGHDR and CDR2 reads SFDVKD. Sequenced using an Illumina NovaSeq 6000. cDNA libraries for TCRalpha and TCRbeta were prepared by 5'RACE using constant-segment primers, with sample barcodes and unique molecular identifiers added. RNA was extracted from every sample with Trizol reagent. The libraries were amplified in two PCR steps, and the second step added a second sample barcode and Illumina TruSeq adapters. Libraries were sequenced on an Illumina NovaSeq with 2 x 150 bp paired-end reads. As for the original processing: The reads were demultiplexed and collapsed into UMI-guided consensus sequences using migec v1.2.7. Using mixcr v2.1.11, UMI consensuses were aligned to TRA and TRB V and J templates and then assembled into clonotypes. Expanded or contracted clonotypes were those called significant by both edgeR and NoisET, with noise models trained on biological replicates. For edgeR calls, the cutoffs were a false discovery rate-adjusted p below 0.01 and a log2 fold-change threshold of 1. As an exploratory analysis of dynamics, max-normalized trajectories of the 1000 most abundant clonotypes were examined with PCA combined with hierarchical clustering. Each responding clone was given a CD4 or CD8 phenotype based on the CD4+ and CD8+ repertoires, which had been sequenced separately. The public sequencing data were trimmed at Q25 with fastp and processed into clonotypes with MiXCR by TCRdb, which kept only in-frame beta chains. Rows matching on CDR3 protein sequence are summarized as one entry with the most common DNA and genes. The V and J calls follow TCRdb's processing rather than the paper's. This sample gives approximately 230,000 distinct CDR3 sequences in total; about a sixth of them show up just once. 3.5% to 4% of the sample is held by the ten biggest clonotypes.

This clonotype has more than one count but fewer than ten. No antigen is known for it. The input lacks base qualities; no much larger clone sits a single base away. Ficoll-Paque density gradient centrifugation was used to isolate PBMCs. Sequencing was performed on PBMCs or a T cell subset sorted from them (not recorded which). The chain is encoded by TRBV24-1 joined to TRBJ2-3, and the D gene may be TRBD2, 6 bases matching. The receptor was derived from a man younger than 30 who had mild COVID-19 (a few samples of this study predate the infection). The sample titles of this study are shuffled in the database, so cell type and time point are left out; the donor was told from shared clones. The CDR3 region reads CATSGAGRGALSTDTQYF. The DNA sequence is TGTGCCACCAGTGGGGCAGGGCGGGGTGCCCTTAGCACAGATACGCAGTATTTT.